This T cell receptor (beta chain) was identified during a study of blood T cell repertoires in COVID-19. Study as a whole: PBMCs, B-cell-depleted T cells, or T cells were the source of the cDNA or gDNA that made up the material.

Per the authors' pipeline: The authors estimated nucleated cell counts from reference gene primer amplification. TCRdb keeps only in-frame clones here, not all; method: immunoSEQ multiplex PCR. V and J calls plus clone size are reproduced from that table; the DNA served to infer D and trimming. The table lists 70,000 to 90,000 clones, roughly 80% of them singletons. The specimen was peripheral blood. This TCR came from a human donor in a cohort sampled during active COVID-19.

CDR3 nucleotide sequence: TGTGCCAGCAGCTTAGATCGCGGGACCGGTTTAATACAAGAGACCCAGTACTTC. Protein sequence: CASSLDRGTGLIQETQYF. The J gene is TRBJ2-5, the V gene TRBV11-2; the D gene is possibly TRBD2 (6 bases). CDR3 length: 18 residues. The V end was cut by 0 bases, the J end by 2 bases, with 19 bases between. CDR1 SGHAT and CDR2 FQNNGV come from the germline V gene.